The 15 T cell receptor beta chains below were found in one sample sequenced in a study of T cell responses to AZD1222 COVID-19 vaccine. Sequenced by immunoSEQ multiplex PCR; TCRdb stores in-frame clones only, minus some. The sample includes approximately 160,000 clones, 90% of them seen just once. Material: peripheral blood, obtained on day 0 of AZD1222 vaccination. The receptor set was obtained from an adult in good health.

This clone has only one observation. The CDR3 sequence is CASSDGGATNEKLFF. CDR3 nucleotides: TGTGCCAGCAGTGACGGGGGGGCAACTAATGAAAAACTGTTTTTT. The V gene is TRBV2, the J gene TRBJ1-4; perhaps TRBD1 as D (5 bases). Germline V lookup: CDR1 SNHLY, CDR2 FYNNEI. V lost 3 bases and J 0 bases, leaving 8 bases between the germline ends. CDR3 length: 15 residues.

This clone was recorded only once. The chain joins TRBV24-1 to TRBJ1-3, with D hard to call. CDR1 KGHDR and CDR2 SFDVKD come from the germline V gene. The CDR3 contains 21 residues. Trimming took off 0 bases at V and 0 bases at J, with 23 bases between the two ends. CDR3 sequence reads: CATSDLQTGRGATYSGNTIYF. CDR3 in DNA: TGTGCCACCAGTGATTTGCAAACCGGGAGAGGAGCTACTTACTCTGGAAACACCATATATTTT.

The rearrangement links TRBV28 to TRBJ1-2, with 10 nucleotides matching TRBD1. This CDR3 contains 14 residues. Looked up from germline, CDR1 is MDHEN and CDR2 is SYDVKM. With V trimmed by 8 bases and J by 5 bases, 8 bases remained unmatched. In nucleotides, the CDR3 is TGTGCCAGCTCAAAGGGGACAGGGGTTTATGGCTACACCTTC. This sequence encodes CASSKGTGVYGYTF.

The chain has TRBV6-5 and TRBJ2-7; 9 bases agree with TRBD1. The CDR3 is 15 amino acids. V lost 0 bases to trimming and J lost 4 bases; unmatched junction nucleotides: 4. CDR1 MNHEY and CDR2 SVGAGI come from the germline V gene. DNA of the CDR3: TGTGCCAGCAGTTACTCGACCGGGACAGGGTACGAGCAGTACTTC. Its protein product is CASSYSTGTGYEQYF.

The chain employs TRBV5-5 and TRBJ1-2; D not resolved. Germline V lookup: CDR1 SGHKS, CDR2 YYEKEE (reference sequence). Trimming removed 1 base from V and 13 bases from J, with 17 bases in between. The CDR3 is 13 residues long. The CDR3: CASSLMSGPEFTF. CDR3 coding DNA: TGTGCCAGCAGCTTGATGTCCGGACCCGAATTCACCTTC.

V gene TRBV2 combines with J gene TRBJ2-3, with TRBD1 matching 10 bases. CDR3 length: 14 amino acids. V lost 9 bases and J lost 6; bases outside the gene matches: 9. Germline assignment: CDR1 SNHLY and CDR2 FYNNEI. The CDR3 DNA follows: TGTGCCAGACAACCGGGACAGGGGATGGATACGCAGTATTTT. It translates to CARQPGQGMDTQYF.

V usage is TRBV4-2 and J usage is TRBJ2-7; a weak D match, TRBD2 (5 bases). Trimming removed 0 bases at V and 3 bases at J, with 12 bases between. Germline assignment: CDR1 LGHNA and CDR2 YNFKEQ. This CDR3 is 15 amino acids long. CDR3 sequence (DNA): TGTGCCAGCAGCCAAGATCGGGGAACCGGCTACGAGCAGTACTTC. Translated: CASSQDRGTGYEQYF.

This clone occurred once. The germline gene is not matched at one end of the junction; a read error may be the cause. This chain links TRBV29-1 with TRBJ2-6; 7 bases are a match to TRBD1. Germline V lookup: CDR1 SQVTM, CDR2 ANQGSEA. The CDR3 length is 13 residues. This chain's CDR3 is CSVLQAGGNVLTF. The CDR3 DNA follows: TGCAGCGTCCTACAGGCAGGGGGCAACGTCCTGACTTTC.

This chain connects TRBV11-2 to TRBJ2-5; D is ambiguous. This CDR3 has 14 amino acids. The germline V gene encodes CDR1 SGHAT and CDR2 FQNNGV. The V gene lost 3 bases and the J gene lost 5 bases, with 13 bases spanning the gap. CDR3 sequence: CASSFGGPRETQYF. CDR3 nucleotides: TGTGCCAGCAGCTTCGGCGGCCCGAGGGAGACCCAGTACTTC.

The V gene is TRBV3-1 (or the pseudogene TRBV3-2), the J gene TRBJ1-2; perhaps TRBD1 as D (6 bases). With 0 bases removed from V and 5 bases from J, the gap between germline ends came to 13 bases. CDR3 length: 15 amino acids. CDR1 and CDR2 (germline): LGHDT, YNNKEL (reference sequence). This chain's CDR3 is CASSQESQGGYGYTF. The CDR3 bases are TGTGCCAGCAGCCAAGAGTCACAGGGAGGATATGGCTACACCTTC.

The V gene is TRBV18, the J gene TRBJ1-4; the D is unclear. This CDR3 comprises 14 residues. Deletions cut 2 bases from V and 8 bases from J, with 12 bases between. Germline V lookup: CDR1 KGHSH, CDR2 LQKENI. The CDR3 DNA sequence: TGTGCCAGCTCACCAGGGTACTCGGCCGAAAAACTGTTTTTT. Amino acids: CASSPGYSAEKLFF.

This clone showed up just once. The chain carries TRBV11-1 and TRBJ1-5; D unclear. Germline assignment: CDR1 SGHAT and CDR2 FQDESV (reference sequence). CDR3 size: 13 residues. Trimming took 5 bases from V and 7 from J, leaving 12 bases between them. The CDR3 is CASSLERGQPQHF. The DNA for the CDR3 is TGTGCCAGCAGCCTAGAAAGAGGCCAGCCCCAGCATTTT.

This rearrangement joins TRBV9 to TRBJ1-1, with D uncertain. V shed 3 bases and J shed 1 base, with 10 bases lying between them. Germline-derived CDR1 and CDR2 are SGDLS and YYNGEE. The length of the CDR3 is 14 residues. DNA for the CDR3: TGTGCCAGCAGCGCTCAGGACGGGAACACTGAAGCTTTCTTT. It encodes CASSAQDGNTEAFF.

The rearrangement uses TRBV28 and TRBJ2-7; D is tentatively TRBD1 or TRBD2 (5 bases each). The CDR3 has 16 residues. V lost 3 bases and J 0 bases, leaving 15 bases between the germline ends. Germline V lookup: CDR1 MDHEN, CDR2 SYDVKM. CDR3 loop: CASSLPGTYNSYEQYF. CDR3 DNA: TGTGCCAGCAGTTTGCCCGGGACGTATAACTCCTACGAGCAGTACTTC.

This chain connects TRBV7-9 to TRBJ1-2; 8 positions agree with TRBD1. V lost 2 bases and J lost 4; bases outside the gene matches: 3. Germline V gene sequence: CDR1 SEHNR, CDR2 FQNEAQ (reference sequence). This CDR3 has 14 amino acids. The CDR3 reads CASSLTGGGYGYTF. CDR3 bases: TGTGCCAGCAGCTTAACAGGGGGTGGCTATGGCTACACCTTC.